These 32 T cell receptor beta chains were sequenced from one sample in a study of metastatic and nonmetastatic thyroid tumors. TCRdb reanalyzed the PCR reads via MiXCR. The data hold under 20,000 clones, with less than 35% observed a single time. Ahead of thyroid surgery, no patient had received treatment of any kind. Material for sequencing was tumor tissue. These receptors were taken from a female donor with papillary thyroid cancer or a benign thyroid nodule (not recorded which). Some clones in this sample may be carry-over from other donors' samples.

By sample fraction, this clone is medium-sized. The CDR3 is CASSLGGEQFF. DNA of the CDR3: TGTGCCAGCAGTTTGGGGGGGGAGCAGTTCTTC. The V and J genes are TRBV12-3 or TRBV12-4 and TRBJ2-1, with 7 positions matching TRBD2. The CDR3 extends over 11 amino acids. V dropped 3 bases and J dropped 10; count of bases not matched to a gene: 0.

This clone was detected a few times. This rearrangement joins TRBV7-2 to TRBJ2-7; unclear D gene. Trimming pared 0 bases from V and 9 bases from J, leaving 9 bases between. CDR1 is SGHTA and CDR2 is FQGNSA in the germline V gene. The CDR3 has 12 residues. The CDR3: CASSLAQVGQYF. The DNA of the CDR3 is TGTGCCAGCAGCTTAGCCCAGGTGGGGCAGTACTTC.

This clone is deemed medium-sized. The V and J genes are TRBV6-5 and TRBJ2-3; 7 bases match TRBD2. Germline CDR1 and CDR2: MNHEY and SVGAGI. J gave up 1 base and V 2 bases, and 6 bases lay outside the gene matches. This CDR3 contains 16 residues. The CDR3 loop reads CASSYGAGVRTDTQYF. DNA of the CDR3: TGTGCCAGCAGTTACGGGGCGGGAGTCCGCACAGATACGCAGTATTTT.

This chain connects TRBV28 to TRBJ2-1; the D is unclear. The CDR3 is 12 amino acids. The V gene lost 8 bases and the J gene lost 12 bases, with 17 bases spanning the gap. Germline lookup yields CDR1 MDHEN and CDR2 SYDVKM. The CDR3, as DNA: TGTGCCAGCGAGAACCGGAATAGGGTGCAGTTCTTC. Its translation: CASENRNRVQFF.

This clone was seen ten or more times. The chain employs TRBV4-1 and TRBJ1-3; D possibly corresponds to TRBD1 (6 bases). There are 14 residues in the CDR3. In germline, CDR1 is MGHRA, CDR2 YSYEKL. The germline V and J ends were trimmed by 4 bases and 4 bases, with 11 bases remaining between them. The CDR3 loop is CASSRTGSGNTIYF. CDR3 coding DNA: TGCGCCAGCAGCCGAACAGGGTCAGGAAACACCATATATTTT.

This clone has only a few counts. CDR3 nucleotides: TGTGCCAGCAGCCCCCGTTCTCTTTATAATTCACCCCTCCACTTT. The encoded protein is CASSPRSLYNSPLHF. The chain employs TRBV7-8 and TRBJ1-6, with no clear D. The CDR3 is made up of 15 amino acids. Germline CDR1 reads SGHVS; CDR2 reads FQNEAQ. The germline V and J ends were trimmed by 5 bases and 4 bases, with 12 bases remaining between them.

This CDR3 reads CASSQGQQSTEAFF. CDR3 DNA: TGCGCCAGCAGCCAAGGACAGCAGAGCACTGAAGCTTTCTTT. This chain connects TRBV4-3 to TRBJ1-1; D might be TRBD1 (5 bases). Per the germline V gene, CDR1 is LGHNA and CDR2 is YSLEER. This CDR3 spans 14 amino acids. Trimming took 1 base from V and 4 from J, leaving 10 bases between them.

The chain employs TRBV6-5 and TRBJ1-6; 7 bases are shared with TRBD1. Germline V CDR1 and CDR2: MNHEY, SVGAGI. The CDR3 is 16 residues long. The junction had 6 bases not matched to a gene; V was cut back by 7 bases and J by 0 bases. The CDR3 DNA is TGTGCCAGCACTAAGACAGGGAGCTCCTATAATTCACCCCTCCACTTT. Its protein is CASTKTGSSYNSPLHF.

This clone came up a few times. The J gene is TRBJ1-1, the V gene TRBV12-3 or TRBV12-4; D gene ambiguous. V was cut by 5 bases and J by 3 bases, with 13 bases left in between. This CDR3 is built from 14 residues. CDR3: CASSSTRRDTEAFF. CDR3 coding DNA: TGTGCCAGCAGTAGCACCAGGCGGGACACTGAAGCTTTCTTT.

The chain recombines TRBV11-1 with TRBJ2-2, with D tentatively TRBD1 or TRBD2 (5 bases each). V lost 5 bases and J 5 bases, leaving 15 bases between the germline ends. This CDR3 is built from 15 residues. CDR1 is SGHAT and CDR2 is FQDESV in the germline V gene (reference sequence). The CDR3 nucleotides read TGTGCCAGCAGCCACTCGGGGCCTAGGACCGGGGAGCTGTTTTTT. It encodes CASSHSGPRTGELFF.

V usage is TRBV19 and J usage is TRBJ1-2; 8 positions match TRBD1. The germline V gene has CDR1 LNHDA and CDR2 SQIVND (reference sequence). V shed 4 bases, J shed 7 bases, and the junction held 5 bases outside the gene matches. This CDR3 region has 13 residues. CDR3 DNA: TGTGCCAGTAGTAGCCAGGGGGCGGGTGGCTACACCTTC. Protein: CASSSQGAGGYTF.

The V gene is TRBV6-2 or TRBV6-3, the J gene TRBJ2-5, with 9 bases identical to TRBD1. The CDR3 covers 18 residues. The V and J ends lost 4 bases and 4 bases, in that order; junction bases with no gene match: 16. Looked up from germline, CDR1 is MNHEY and CDR2 is SVGEGT. This chain's CDR3 is CASSFTALRDRDVETQYF. CDR3 DNA sequence: TGTGCCAGCAGTTTCACCGCACTCCGGGACAGGGATGTAGAGACCCAGTACTTC.

This clone occurred once. CDR3 DNA: TGTGCCAGCAGCCGACAGGCGGTTATGAACACTGAAGCTTTCTTT. Encoded protein: CASSRQAVMNTEAFF. The chain recombines TRBV11-2 with TRBJ1-1, with D tentatively TRBD1 (6 bases). Germline V gives CDR1 SGHAT, CDR2 FQNNGV. Trimming left V 5 bases short and J 0 bases short, with 13 bases between. This CDR3 region has 15 residues.

The chain joins TRBV13 to TRBJ1-2; D remains ambiguous. V lost 4 bases and J lost 4, with 7 bases in between. Looked up from germline, CDR1 is PRHDT and CDR2 is FYEKMQ (reference sequence). The CDR3 has 12 amino acids. The CDR3 coding sequence is TGTGCCAGCAGCTCGGGCGTCTATGGCTACACCTTC. Amino acids: CASSSGVYGYTF.

This clone rates as medium-sized. V is TRBV7-3 and J is TRBJ2-2, with TRBD1 matching 7 bases. Losses at the gene ends were 6 bases for V and 4 bases for J; bases not matched to a gene: 8. From germline, CDR1 is SGHTA and CDR2 FQGTGA. The CDR3 has 15 residues. CDR3 in DNA: TGTGCCAGCAGACTAGACAGGGTTGGCACCGGGGAGCTGTTTTTT. Translating it yields CASRLDRVGTGELFF. The entire variable domain, with the rest obtained from reference TRBV7-3 and TRBJ2-2, is as follows: GAGVSQTPSNKVTEKGKYVELRCDPISGHTALYWYRQSLGQGPEFLIYFQGTGAADDSGLPNDRFFAVRPEGSVSTLKIQRTERGDSAVYLCASRLDRVGTGELFFGEGSRLTVL.

The chain carries TRBV5-1 and TRBJ1-2; D is possibly TRBD1 (5 bases). V was pared by 0 bases and J by 4 bases, with 16 bases between. There are 16 residues in the CDR3. CDR1 is SGHRS, CDR2 YFSETQ, per germline. CDR3 protein: CASSLALGTFVYGYTF. The CDR3 DNA reads as TGCGCCAGCAGCTTGGCCCTCGGGACTTTCGTCTATGGCTACACCTTC.

This clone has only a few counts. The CDR3: CASSKTDATYEQYF. The CDR3 DNA reads as TGTGCCAGTTCGAAGACGGATGCAACCTACGAGCAGTACTTC. The chain combines TRBV19 with TRBJ2-7; D is unclear. The CDR3 runs 14 residues. V lost 8 bases and J 2 bases, leaving 16 bases between the germline ends. Germline V gives CDR1 LNHDA, CDR2 SQIVND (reference sequence).

The chain employs TRBV28 and TRBJ2-7; possibly TRBD1 for D (5 bases). Trimming pared 7 bases from V and 0 bases from J, leaving 13 bases between. The CDR3 has 14 residues. Germline V gives CDR1 MDHEN, CDR2 SYDVKM. CDR3 amino acids: CASTPIGASYEQYF. In DNA form, the CDR3 reads TGTGCCAGCACCCCAATAGGGGCCTCCTACGAGCAGTACTTC. Variable domain in full (rest from reference TRBV28 and TRBJ2-7): DVKVTQSSRYLVKRTGEKVFLECVQDMDHENMFWYRQDPGLGLRLIYFSYDVKMKEKGDIPEGYSVSREKKERFSLILESASTNQTSMYLCASTPIGASYEQYFGPGTRLTVT.

Judged by abundance, this clone is medium-sized. V and J are TRBV7-2 and TRBJ2-2; D not resolved. The CDR3 has 13 residues. Germline loops: CDR1 SGHTA, CDR2 FQGNSA. V was pared by 4 bases and J by 5 bases, with 8 bases between. In nucleotides, the CDR3 is TGTGCCAGCAGCTGGACGCTTACCGGGGAGCTGTTTTTT. This codes for CASSWTLTGELFF.

This clone was observed a few times. The chain is built from TRBV25-1 and TRBJ1-1; possible D gene TRBD1, 5 bases. Trimming pared 1 base from V and 3 bases from J, leaving 9 bases between. CDR3 length equals 14 residues. The germline V gene encodes CDR1 MGHDK and CDR2 SYGVNS. CDR3 sequence reads: CASSEWKQDTEAFF. The CDR3 coding sequence is TGTGCCAGCAGTGAATGGAAACAGGACACTGAAGCTTTCTTT.

This clone appeared a few times. The chain uses TRBV6-1 and TRBJ1-1; D is uncertain. Deletions cut 6 bases from V and 1 base from J, with 12 bases between. The CDR3 consists of 14 residues. Germline V gives CDR1 MNHNS, CDR2 SASEGT. This chain's CDR3 is CASRPPVWNTEAFF. CDR3 sequence (DNA): TGTGCCAGCAGGCCTCCGGTTTGGAACACTGAAGCTTTCTTT.

This clone was counted ten times or more. Other DNA sequences of this sample code for an identical CDR3. This chain connects TRBV18 to TRBJ1-1; D might be TRBD1 (6 bases). The V end was cut by 6 bases, the J end by 0 bases, with 11 bases between. The V gene's germline CDR1 is KGHSH and CDR2 LQKENI. CDR3 length equals 14 residues. The CDR3 is CASSLDRLNTEAFF. CDR3 DNA sequence: TGTGCCAGCTCCCTGGACAGATTGAACACTGAAGCTTTCTTT.

The chain joins TRBV20-1 to TRBJ2-3, with no clear D. Germline CDR1 and CDR2: DFQATT and SNEGSKA (reference sequence). The CDR3 has 15 residues. V was trimmed by 0 bases and J by 0 bases, leaving 10 bases between them. The CDR3 DNA reads as TGCAGTGCTAGAGATTGGCTGATTAGCACAGATACGCAGTATTTT. Amino acids: CSARDWLISTDTQYF.

In its sample, this clone was seen once. The rearrangement uses TRBV20-1 and TRBJ1-6; no clear D gene. The germline CDR1 and CDR2 sequences are DFQATT and SNEGSKA (reference sequence). Trimming stripped 5 bases from V and 5 bases from J, with 4 bases between. There are 11 residues in the CDR3. CDR3 residues: CSAVDNSPLHF. The CDR3 DNA reads as TGCAGTGCTGTGGATAATTCACCCCTCCACTTT.

This clone was seen ten or more times. The chain links TRBV27 to TRBJ1-1, with D possibly being TRBD1 (5 bases). Germline CDR1 reads MNHEY; CDR2 reads SMNVEV (reference sequence). The CDR3 is 15 residues long. V lost 2 bases and J 7 bases, leaving 17 bases between the germline ends. Written as DNA, the CDR3 is TGTGCCAGCAGTTTAATTCCGGGGGGGTATGGTGAAGCTTTCTTT. Translation: CASSLIPGGYGEAFF.

In this sample, this clone turned up a few times. V usage is TRBV10-3 and J usage is TRBJ1-2; D perhaps matches TRBD1 (5 bases). The CDR3 sequence is 12 residues long. Looked up from germline, CDR1 is ENHRY and CDR2 is SYGVKD. V was shortened by 4 bases and J by 9 bases, with 12 bases between the two germline ends. CDR3 nucleotide sequence: TGTGCCATCAGTGGGGATGGGACCCGCTACACCTTC. It specifies CAISGDGTRYTF.

This chain connects TRBV2 to TRBJ1-5, with D possibly TRBD1 on 5 matching bases. The CDR3 is 15 residues long. Per the germline V gene, CDR1 is SNHLY and CDR2 is FYNNEI. V dropped 2 bases and J dropped 5 bases, with 13 bases sitting between them. CDR3 amino acids: CASSERGNVDQPQHF. CDR3 DNA sequence: TGTGCCAGCAGTGAAAGGGGAAATGTGGATCAGCCCCAGCATTTT.

A remark on this clone: The same CDR3 can be traced to other DNA sequences in this sample. The chain links TRBV29-1 to TRBJ2-3, with 10 bases identical to TRBD2. The V gene end was trimmed by 6 bases and the J gene end by 9 bases; junction bases not matched to a gene: 12. This CDR3 region has 14 residues. CDR1 and CDR2 (germline): SQVTM, ANQGSEA. CDR3 sequence: CSVQGLAGAYTQYF. CDR3 DNA sequence: TGCAGCGTCCAGGGGCTAGCGGGGGCATACACGCAGTATTTT.

The J gene is TRBJ1-2, the V gene TRBV15, with no clear D. The germline gives CDR1 LNHNV, CDR2 YYDKDF (reference sequence). V was trimmed by 1 base and J by 0 bases, leaving 12 bases between them. The CDR3 has 16 amino acids. CDR3 sequence reads: CATSRGHDDANYGYTF. The DNA for the CDR3 is TGTGCCACCAGCAGAGGACACGATGATGCTAACTATGGCTACACCTTC.

The chain joins TRBV15 to TRBJ1-2, with D unresolved. The CDR3 contains 12 residues. V was shortened by 3 bases and J by 3 bases, with 5 bases between the two germline ends. From germline, CDR1 is LNHNV and CDR2 YYDKDF (reference sequence). The CDR3 nucleotides read TGTGCCACCAGCAGGGCGGACTATGGCTACACCTTC. Its translation: CATSRADYGYTF. The full variable domain, completed using reference TRBV15 and TRBJ1-2, is DAMVIQNPRYQVTQFGKPVTLSCSQTLNHNVMYWYQQKSSQAPKLLFHYYDKDFNNEADTPDNFQSRRPNTSFCFLDIRSPGLGDTAMYLCATSRADYGYTFGSGTRLTVV.

The J gene is TRBJ2-3, the V gene TRBV27; D remains ambiguous. Germline-derived CDR1 and CDR2 are MNHEY and SMNVEV (reference sequence). With 4 bases removed from V and 0 bases from J, the gap between germline ends came to 14 bases. The CDR3 has 16 residues. The CDR3 sequence is CASSSPLGRSTDTQYF. The CDR3 DNA follows: TGTGCCAGCAGTTCCCCGCTGGGCAGAAGCACAGATACGCAGTATTTT.

Points on this clone: The DNA is left out, because the CDR3 cannot be placed on it with certainty; the CDR3 is given as TCRdb lists it. Other nucleotide sequences from this sample produce the same CDR3. The chain joins TRBV11-2 to TRBJ1-2; no DNA check was done on the table's D call, TRBD1. The V gene's germline CDR1 is SGHAT and CDR2 FQNNGV. Inclusive of both ends, the CDR3 amounts to 13 amino acids. CDR3 region: CASSVGQGTDHTF.